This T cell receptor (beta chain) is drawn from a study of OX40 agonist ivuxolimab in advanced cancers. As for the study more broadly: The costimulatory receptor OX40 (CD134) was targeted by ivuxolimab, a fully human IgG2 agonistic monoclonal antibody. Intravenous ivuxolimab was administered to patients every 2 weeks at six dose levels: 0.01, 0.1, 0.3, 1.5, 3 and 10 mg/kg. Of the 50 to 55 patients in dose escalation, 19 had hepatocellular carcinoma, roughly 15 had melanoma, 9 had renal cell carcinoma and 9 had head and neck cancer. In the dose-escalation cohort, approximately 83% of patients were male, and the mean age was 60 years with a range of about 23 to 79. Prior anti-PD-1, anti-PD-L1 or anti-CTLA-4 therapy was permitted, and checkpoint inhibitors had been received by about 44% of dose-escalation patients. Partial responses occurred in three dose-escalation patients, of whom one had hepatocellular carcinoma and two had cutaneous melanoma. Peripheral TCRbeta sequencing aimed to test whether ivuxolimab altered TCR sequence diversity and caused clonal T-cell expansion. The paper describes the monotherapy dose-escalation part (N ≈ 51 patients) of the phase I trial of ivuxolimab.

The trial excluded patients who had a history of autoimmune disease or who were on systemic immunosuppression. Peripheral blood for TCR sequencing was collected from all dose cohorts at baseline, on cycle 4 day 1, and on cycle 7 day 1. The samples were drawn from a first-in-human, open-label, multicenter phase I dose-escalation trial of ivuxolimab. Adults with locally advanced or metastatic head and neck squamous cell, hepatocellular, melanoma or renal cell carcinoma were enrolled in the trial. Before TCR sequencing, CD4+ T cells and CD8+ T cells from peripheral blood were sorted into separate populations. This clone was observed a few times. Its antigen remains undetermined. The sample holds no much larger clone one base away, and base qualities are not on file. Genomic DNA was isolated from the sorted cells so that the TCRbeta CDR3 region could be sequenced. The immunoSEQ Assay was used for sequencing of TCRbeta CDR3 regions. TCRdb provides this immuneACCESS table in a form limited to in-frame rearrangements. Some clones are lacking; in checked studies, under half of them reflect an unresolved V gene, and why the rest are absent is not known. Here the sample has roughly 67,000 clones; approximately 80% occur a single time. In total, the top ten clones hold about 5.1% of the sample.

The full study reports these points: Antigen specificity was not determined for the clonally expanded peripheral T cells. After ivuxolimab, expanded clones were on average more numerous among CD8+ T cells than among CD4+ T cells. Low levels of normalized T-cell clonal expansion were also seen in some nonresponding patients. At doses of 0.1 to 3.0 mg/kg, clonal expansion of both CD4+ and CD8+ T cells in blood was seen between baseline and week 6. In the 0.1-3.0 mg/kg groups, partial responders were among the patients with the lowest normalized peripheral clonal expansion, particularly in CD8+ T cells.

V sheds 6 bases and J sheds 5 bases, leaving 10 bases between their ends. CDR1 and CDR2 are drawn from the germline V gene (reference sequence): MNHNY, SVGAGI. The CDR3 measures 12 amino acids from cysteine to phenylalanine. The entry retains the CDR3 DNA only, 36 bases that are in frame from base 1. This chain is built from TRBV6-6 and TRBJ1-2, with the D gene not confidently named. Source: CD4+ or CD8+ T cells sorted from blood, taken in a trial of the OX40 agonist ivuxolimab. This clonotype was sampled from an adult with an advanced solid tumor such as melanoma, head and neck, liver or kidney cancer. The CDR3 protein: CASSPTLYGYTF. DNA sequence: TGTGCCAGCAGCCCCACCCTTTATGGCTACACCTTC.